These 3 T cell receptor beta chains were all obtained from the same sample, sequenced in a study of vaccination and CD4 T cells after COVID-19. Treatment specified: roughly 10-day PBMC culture with coronavirus spike peptide pools or control peptides (ViraFEST assay). Oncomine TCR Beta short-read sequencing was applied to DNA from cultured CD4+ T cells. MiXCR was run by TCRdb on the PCR reads, yielding one entry per CDR3 protein. The sample holds more than 15,000 distinct CDR3 sequences, about 39% seen once. Their recognized antigens are unknown. The sample consisted of CD4+ T cells from blood, cultured in vitro, taken before SARS-CoV-2 vaccination. These receptors came from a human donor who had recovered from COVID-19.

This chain joins TRBV6-1 and TRBJ2-1, with 13 bases aligning to TRBD2. V was pared by 6 bases and J by 2 bases, with 4 bases of the junction left unmatched. The CDR3 loop spans 16 amino acids. The germline CDR1 and CDR2 sequences are MNHNS and SASEGT. The CDR3 nucleotides are TGTGCCAGCAGGGGGACTAGCGGGGATCCCTACAATGAGCAGTTCTTC. This translates into CASRGTSGDPYNEQFF.

The rearrangement uses TRBV27 and TRBJ1-6, with TRBD1 as a possible D gene (6 bases). Germline V gene sequence: CDR1 MNHEY, CDR2 SMNVEV (reference sequence). This CDR3 is 16 amino acids long. V gave up 10 bases and J gave up 0 bases, with 16 bases separating them. The CDR3 reads CANPSQGSSYNSPLHF. CDR3 nucleotides: TGTGCCAACCCCAGTCAGGGGAGCTCCTATAATTCACCCCTCCACTTT.

This CDR3 reads CASSMDHGGETQYF. The DNA for the CDR3 is TGTGCCAGCAGCATGGATCACGGGGGGGAGACCCAGTACTTC. The chain uses TRBV7-2 and TRBJ2-5; 7 bases are a match to TRBD2. Germline CDR1 is SGHTA and CDR2 is FQGNSA. The CDR3 spans 14 residues. The V segment lost 5 bases and the J segment 5 bases; nucleotides outside the gene matches: 8.